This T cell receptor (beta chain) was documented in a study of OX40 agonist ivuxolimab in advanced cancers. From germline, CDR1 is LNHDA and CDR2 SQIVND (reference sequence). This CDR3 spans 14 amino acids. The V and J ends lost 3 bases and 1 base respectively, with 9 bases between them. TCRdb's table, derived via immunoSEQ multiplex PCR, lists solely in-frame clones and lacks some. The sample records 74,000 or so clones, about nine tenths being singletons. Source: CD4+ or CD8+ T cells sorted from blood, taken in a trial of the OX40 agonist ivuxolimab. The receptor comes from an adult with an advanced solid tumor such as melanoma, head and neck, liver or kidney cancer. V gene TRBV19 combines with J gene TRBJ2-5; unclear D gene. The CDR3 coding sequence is TGTGCCAGTAGTATGAGCCGGATCCAAGAGACCCAGTACTTC. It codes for CASSMSRIQETQYF.